What follows are 13 T cell receptor beta chains derived from one specimen sequenced in a study of shared clonotypes between healthy human individuals. Assay used: immunoSEQ multiplex PCR; TCRdb lists only in-frame clones, some missing. The sample holds approximately 2.1 million clones, 93% seen once. Material for sequencing was naive CD4+ T cells from PBMCs. Regarding subset: CD45RA+ positively selected. All receptors come from a man younger than 35 in good health. Some clones in this sample may be carry-over from other donors' samples.

The rearrangement uses TRBV10-2 and TRBJ2-5; TRBD2 might be the D (5 bases). This CDR3 is built from 14 residues. Germline CDR1 WSHSY, CDR2 SAAADI. V lost 0 bases and J lost 4, with 9 bases in between. CDR3 protein: CASSESGSPETQYF. The CDR3 DNA reads as TGCGCCAGCAGTGAGTCGGGGAGCCCAGAGACCCAGTACTTC.

This chain links TRBV18 with TRBJ2-7, with 11 bases matching TRBD1. The CDR3 loop spans 16 amino acids. V shed 0 bases, J shed 6 bases, and the junction held 7 bases outside the gene matches. Germline-derived CDR1 and CDR2 are KGHSH and LQKENI. The CDR3 is CASSPPQTGQGGEQYF. CDR3 bases: TGTGCCAGCTCACCACCGCAAACGGGACAGGGGGGCGAGCAGTACTTC.

The CDR3 sequence: CASSGTSGLETGELFF. The CDR3, as DNA: TGTGCCAGCAGCGGCACTAGCGGCCTGGAAACCGGGGAGCTGTTTTTT. The rearrangement uses TRBV5-4 and TRBJ2-2; 8 nucleotides match TRBD2. CDR1 is SGHNT and CDR2 is YYREEE in the germline V gene (reference sequence). The junction had 10 bases not matched to a gene; V was cut back by 4 bases and J by 5 bases. This CDR3 spans 16 amino acids.

CDR3 in amino acids: CASSLGLNEQFF. CDR3 sequence (DNA): TGTGCCAGCAGCCTGGGACTAAATGAGCAGTTCTTC. The chain carries TRBV5-6 and TRBJ2-1; TRBD2 aligns across 7 bases. CDR1 and CDR2 (germline): SGHDT, YYEEEE. This CDR3 comprises 12 residues. Trimming cost V 4 bases and J 7 bases; bases outside gene matches: 2. Using reference TRBV5-6 and TRBJ2-1 for the parts outside the CDR3, the full variable domain is DAGVTQSPTHLIKTRGQQVTLRCSPKSGHDTVSWYQQALGQGPQFIFQYYEEEERQRGNFPDRFSGHQFPNYSSELNVNALLLGDSALYLCASSLGLNEQFFGPGTRLTVL.

Note on this clone: This specimen includes other DNA sequences encoding the same CDR3. The chain employs TRBV28 and TRBJ2-7, with 10 bases aligning to TRBD2. The junction had 1 base not matched to a gene; V was cut back by 2 bases and J by 3 bases. The CDR3 is 14 residues long. CDR1 is MDHEN and CDR2 is SYDVKM in the germline V gene. For the CDR3, the DNA is TGTGCCAGCAGTTTAACTAGCGGGGTCTACGAGCAGTACTTC. Its protein is CASSLTSGVYEQYF.

This clone occurred once. V is TRBV28 and J is TRBJ2-3; TRBD2 matches at 13 bases. The CDR3 has 17 residues. The germline CDR1 and CDR2 sequences are MDHEN and SYDVKM. V trimming: 3 bases; J trimming: 4 bases; junction bases outside the gene matches: 7. The CDR3 is CASSFLTSGRVADTQYF. The CDR3 DNA sequence: TGTGCCAGCAGTTTCCTTACTAGCGGGAGGGTAGCAGATACGCAGTATTTT.

V and J are TRBV6-5 and TRBJ2-1; 10 bases agree with TRBD2. The V gene's germline CDR1 is MNHEY and CDR2 SVGAGI. CDR3 length: 15 amino acids. V lost 7 bases and J lost 7; bases outside the gene matches: 10. The CDR3 protein is CASNPPGLATNEQFF. The CDR3 DNA sequence: TGTGCCAGCAATCCCCCGGGACTAGCGACAAATGAGCAGTTCTTC.

The rearrangement links TRBV5-4 to TRBJ2-3; TRBD2 is a possible D gene (7 bases). The CDR3 consists of 18 residues. From germline, CDR1 is SGHNT and CDR2 YYREEE (reference sequence). Deletions cut 4 bases from V and 6 bases from J, with 27 bases between. The CDR3 DNA is TGTGCCAGCAGCCTAGGGGGTGGGAGCGGGATCCCCCCGGATACGCAGTATTTT. Translation: CASSLGGGSGIPPDTQYF.

The chain uses TRBV5-6 and TRBJ2-7; 7 nucleotides agree with TRBD1. In germline, CDR1 is SGHDT, CDR2 YYEEEE. After removal of 4 bases from V and 2 bases from J, the junction contained 9 bases not matched to a gene. The CDR3 contains 15 residues. CDR3 DNA sequence: TGTGCCAGCAGCACCGGGACAGCAATTACCTACGAGCAGTACTTC. This gives the protein CASSTGTAITYEQYF.

The chain is built from TRBV10-3 and TRBJ2-6, with D possibly TRBD2 on 5 matching bases. Trimming pared 10 bases from V and 0 bases from J, leaving 22 bases between. Germline CDR1 ENHRY, CDR2 SYGVKD. The CDR3 has 18 amino acids. The CDR3 loop reads CATLEPSVTSSGANVLTF. The CDR3 coding sequence is TGTGCCACACTAGAACCTTCCGTTACGAGCTCTGGGGCCAACGTCCTGACTTTC.

This clone was found once. The chain uses TRBV6-4 and TRBJ2-5; tentatively, D is TRBD1 (6 bases). Trimming took 10 bases from V and 4 from J, leaving 16 bases between them. Per the germline V gene, CDR1 is MRHNA and CDR2 is SNTAGT. This CDR3 contains 13 residues. Here the CDR3 reads CATLQGKRETQYF. CDR3 sequence (DNA): TGTGCCACTCTACAGGGCAAGAGAGAGACCCAGTACTTC.

J is TRBJ2-7 and V is TRBV5-1, with 7 bases that match TRBD2. The CDR3 is 14 amino acids. Looked up from germline, CDR1 is SGHRS and CDR2 is YFSETQ. V shed 1 base and J 3 bases; nucleotides not matched to a gene: 4. The CDR3 region has the DNA TGCGCCAGCAGCTTGCTACTAGCGAACTACGAGCAGTACTTC. It is translated as CASSLLLANYEQYF.

This clone was found once. This chain connects TRBV28 to TRBJ2-5, with a tentative D call TRBD1 (6 bases). In germline, CDR1 is MDHEN, CDR2 SYDVKM. This CDR3 has 14 residues. The germline V and J ends were trimmed by 6 bases and 2 bases, with 13 bases remaining between them. The CDR3 spells CASRLGQQQETQYF. In nucleotides, the CDR3 is TGTGCCAGCAGACTCGGACAGCAGCAAGAGACCCAGTACTTC.